This TCR beta chain was obtained from a study of blood T cells in healthy people across ages. General study points: Long-lived donors had more naive CD4+ cells and higher diversity than aged donors.

Per-sample PBMC isolation yielded at least 7 million cells. Samples each had at least 6 micrograms of total RNA extracted. In its sample, this clonotype was seen a few times. Its antigen is still unknown. Using a J-beta primer mix together with a sample-barcoded 5' primer, a second PCR was run for roughly 7 to 12 cycles. TCRdb re-analysed the 5' RACE reads in MiXCR, keeping a single row per CDR3 protein. The table records over 750,000 distinct CDR3 sequences, roughly 25% of them present only once. Germline assignment: CDR1 SQVTM and CDR2 ANQGSEA. The ends lost 3 bases at V and 8 bases at J; junction bases unmatched: 11. The CDR3 has 16 amino acids. The same sample was also studied in work on T cells of mothers and their children.

Sequences were obtained from blood. The J gene is TRBJ2-1, the V gene TRBV29-1; 12 nucleotides agree with TRBD1. The clonotype comes from a boy younger than 18 in good health. CDR3 sequence reads: CSVDGGGQGALDEQFF. The CDR3 DNA sequence: TGCAGCGTTGATGGGGGGGGACAGGGGGCTCTGGATGAGCAGTTCTTC.